This T cell receptor (beta chain) derives from a study of T cell responses to AZD1222 COVID-19 vaccine. CDR1 is SQVTM, CDR2 ANQGSEA, per germline. The CDR3 has 15 amino acids. Between the trimmed V and J ends, which lost 4 bases and 0 bases, there was a span of 15 bases. Assay: immunoSEQ multiplex PCR; the TCRdb copy retains only in-frame clones and omits some. The data contain some 130,000 clones, around 93% of them singletons. The V gene is TRBV29-1, the J gene TRBJ1-2; possible D gene TRBD1, 6 bases. The origin of this receptor is an adult in good health. This material consisted of peripheral blood, taken on day 0 of AZD1222 vaccination. The chain's CDR3 is CSVGDKGGPNYGYTF. CDR3 in DNA: TGCAGCGTTGGGGATAAGGGGGGCCCTAACTATGGCTACACCTTC. The full variable domain, rest sourced from reference TRBV29-1 and TRBJ1-2, is SAVISQKPSRDICQRGTSLTIQCQVDSQVTMMFWYRQQPGQSLTLIATANQGSEATYESGFVIDKFPISRPNLTFSTLTVSNMSPEDSSIYLCSVGDKGGPNYGYTFGSGTRLTVV.